These T cell receptor beta chains were read from a single sample in a study of blood T cell repertoires in COVID-19. The assay was immunoSEQ multiplex PCR, and TCRdb's table has in-frame clones only and misses some. The sample includes about 200,000 clones, around three quarters of them seen just once. Sequencing was done on a sample of peripheral blood. The source is a woman between 65 and 79 years old with acute or convalescent COVID-19. Both conserved end residues are part of each CDR3. The order of the fields is D gene, J gene, V gene, clone size, CDR3 protein, CDR3 DNA. D genes are given only for firm matches. Where a row states a size, it is once, few, many or the class of an expanded clone; other rows omit it.

D gene: .
J gene: TRBJ2-1
V gene: TRBV7-2
clone size: .
CDR3 protein: CASSPERILRNEQFF
CDR3 DNA: TGTGCCAGCAGCCCTGAGCGGATACTGAGGAATGAGCAGTTCTTC

D gene: .
J gene: TRBJ1-1
V gene: TRBV2
clone size: .
CDR3 protein: CASRPTRSTEAFF
CDR3 DNA: TGTGCCAGCAGACCCACAAGGAGTACTGAAGCTTTCTTT

D gene: .
J gene: TRBJ1-2
V gene: TRBV28
clone size: .
CDR3 protein: CASSSAGAYYGYTF
CDR3 DNA: TGTGCCAGCAGTTCGGCTGGGGCCTACTATGGCTACACCTTC

D gene: TRBD2
J gene: TRBJ2-5
V gene: TRBV29-1
clone size: .
CDR3 protein: CSGGGEVMTQYF
CDR3 DNA: TGCAGCGGTGGGGGGGAAGTGATGACCCAGTACTTC

D gene: TRBD2
J gene: TRBJ2-7
V gene: TRBV2
clone size: .
CDR3 protein: CASSLFSGRADAYF
CDR3 DNA: TGTGCCAGCAGCTTATTCAGCGGGAGGGCCGACGCGTACTTC

D gene: TRBD1
J gene: TRBJ2-1
V gene: TRBV27
clone size: few
CDR3 protein: CASSSRDRGRSGNEQFF
CDR3 DNA: TGTGCCAGCAGTTCCCGGGACAGGGGGCGGTCTGGGAATGAGCAGTTCTTC

D gene: .
J gene: TRBJ1-5
V gene: TRBV7-9
clone size: .
CDR3 protein: CASSLADRLDQPQHF
CDR3 DNA: TGTGCCAGCAGCTTAGCGGACAGATTAGACCAGCCCCAGCATTTT

D gene: TRBD1
J gene: TRBJ1-4
V gene: TRBV11-2
clone size: .
CDR3 protein: CASRLDRGEEKLFF
CDR3 DNA: TGTGCCAGCAGGCTGGACAGGGGAGAAGAAAAACTGTTTTTT

D gene: .
J gene: TRBJ2-7
V gene: TRBV5-1
clone size: once
CDR3 protein: CASSSSGTIPYEQYF
CDR3 DNA: TGCGCCAGCAGCTCATCCGGGACAATTCCCTACGAGCAGTACTTC

D gene: TRBD1
J gene: TRBJ1-1
V gene: TRBV6-6
clone size: .
CDR3 protein: CASSRTGGHIVTEAFF
CDR3 DNA: TGTGCCAGCAGTAGGACAGGGGGCCATATTGTCACTGAAGCTTTCTTT

D gene: .
J gene: TRBJ2-2
V gene: TRBV21-1
clone size: few
CDR3 protein: CASSTHRETNTGELFF
CDR3 DNA: TGTGCCAGCAGCACGCATCGGGAGACCAACACCGGGGAGCTGTTTTTT

D gene: .
J gene: TRBJ1-5
V gene: TRBV19
clone size: few
CDR3 protein: CASRPLDSNQPQHF
CDR3 DNA: TGTGCCAGTAGACCCTTAGATAGCAATCAGCCCCAGCATTTT

D gene: .
J gene: TRBJ1-6
V gene: TRBV5-6
clone size: once
CDR3 protein: CASSLGRAQSSPLHF
CDR3 DNA: TGTGCCAGCAGCTTGGGCAGGGCACAGTCATCACCCCTCCACTTT

D gene: .
J gene: TRBJ2-1
V gene: TRBV29-1
clone size: .
CDR3 protein: CSVEGRAYNEQFF
CDR3 DNA: TGCAGCGTTGAGGGGAGAGCGTACAATGAGCAGTTCTTC

D gene: TRBD2
J gene: TRBJ2-5
V gene: TRBV15
clone size: .
CDR3 protein: CATSRDQGGGVTQYF
CDR3 DNA: TGTGCCACCAGCAGAGATCAGGGCGGGGGGGTGACCCAGTACTTC

D gene: .
J gene: TRBJ2-7
V gene: TRBV5-1
clone size: .
CDR3 protein: CASRASYEQYF
CDR3 DNA: TGCGCCAGCAGGGCCTCCTACGAGCAGTACTTC

D gene: .
J gene: TRBJ1-5
V gene: TRBV28
clone size: .
CDR3 protein: CASGGQRDQPQHF
CDR3 DNA: TGTGCCAGCGGAGGACAGAGAGATCAGCCCCAGCATTTT

D gene: TRBD2
J gene: TRBJ2-1
V gene: TRBV3-1/TRBV3-2
clone size: .
CDR3 protein: CASRTTSGRSSYNEQFF
CDR3 DNA: TGTGCCAGCAGGACAACTAGCGGGCGTAGCTCCTACAATGAGCAGTTCTTC

D gene: .
J gene: TRBJ2-7
V gene: TRBV30
clone size: once
CDR3 protein: CAWSVVAAMGGQYF
CDR3 DNA: TGTGCCTGGAGTGTAGTGGCGGCGATGGGGGGGCAGTACTTC

D gene: .
J gene: TRBJ2-3
V gene: TRBV7-8
clone size: .
CDR3 protein: CASSPETRRFMTDTQYF
CDR3 DNA: TGTGCCAGCAGCCCCGAGACTCGTCGGTTCATGACAGATACGCAGTATTTT

D gene: TRBD2
J gene: TRBJ2-1
V gene: TRBV4-2
clone size: once
CDR3 protein: CASSQAGTSAYNEQFF
CDR3 DNA: TGTGCCAGCAGCCAAGCTGGGACTAGCGCCTACAATGAGCAGTTCTTC

D gene: .
J gene: TRBJ2-3
V gene: TRBV6-1
clone size: .
CDR3 protein: CASSEGRGDTQYF
CDR3 DNA: TGTGCCAGCAGTGAAGGCCGGGGGGATACGCAGTATTTT

D gene: TRBD1
J gene: TRBJ1-1
V gene: TRBV18
clone size: .
CDR3 protein: CASSPNRGFTEAFF
CDR3 DNA: TGTGCCAGCTCACCAAACAGGGGGTTCACTGAAGCTTTCTTT

D gene: .
J gene: TRBJ2-5
V gene: TRBV5-4
clone size: .
CDR3 protein: CASSPYSQETQYF
CDR3 DNA: TGTGCCAGCAGCCCCTACAGCCAAGAGACCCAGTACTTC

D gene: .
J gene: TRBJ1-5
V gene: TRBV28
clone size: .
CDR3 protein: CASSSLNQPQHF
CDR3 DNA: TGTGCCAGCAGTTCCCTAAATCAGCCCCAGCATTTT

D gene: .
J gene: TRBJ2-2
V gene: TRBV7-2
clone size: .
CDR3 protein: CASSFGHLVGELFF
CDR3 DNA: TGTGCCAGCAGCTTCGGACACCTAGTGGGGGAGCTGTTTTTT

D gene: TRBD1
J gene: TRBJ1-4
V gene: TRBV28
clone size: .
CDR3 protein: CASSSGTVTEKLFF
CDR3 DNA: TGTGCCAGCAGTTCCGGGACAGTAACCGAAAAACTGTTTTTT

D gene: TRBD1
J gene: TRBJ1-5
V gene: TRBV4-2
clone size: .
CDR3 protein: CASSQVDRAQPQHF
CDR3 DNA: TGTGCCAGCAGCCAAGTTGACAGGGCTCAGCCCCAGCATTTT

D gene: .
J gene: TRBJ1-5
V gene: TRBV6-2/TRBV6-3
clone size: once
CDR3 protein: CASSYFMSGGSPQPQHF
CDR3 DNA: TGTGCCAGCAGTTACTTCATGAGCGGGGGAAGTCCTCAGCCCCAGCATTTT

D gene: .
J gene: TRBJ2-7
V gene: TRBV20-1
clone size: .
CDR3 protein: CSARDLEKQYF
CDR3 DNA: TGCAGTGCTAGAGATCTGGAGAAGCAGTACTTC

D gene: TRBD1
J gene: TRBJ1-2
V gene: TRBV2
clone size: .
CDR3 protein: CASRRTGGAYGYTF
CDR3 DNA: TGTGCCAGCAGGAGGACAGGGGGCGCCTATGGCTACACCTTC

D gene: .
J gene: TRBJ2-1
V gene: TRBV11-2
clone size: .
CDR3 protein: CASSLAYSSSYNEQFF
CDR3 DNA: TGTGCCAGCAGCTTAGCCTATTCGAGCTCCTACAATGAGCAGTTCTTC

D gene: .
J gene: TRBJ1-3
V gene: TRBV5-1
clone size: few
CDR3 protein: CASSRDSSSGNTIYF
CDR3 DNA: TGCGCCAGCAGCCGCGACAGCAGCTCTGGAAACACCATATATTTT

D gene: .
J gene: TRBJ2-1
V gene: TRBV24-1
clone size: .
CDR3 protein: CATSGWTTPRQFF
CDR3 DNA: TGTGCCACCAGTGGTTGGACAACCCCACGGCAGTTCTTC

D gene: TRBD2
J gene: TRBJ2-1
V gene: TRBV5-8
clone size: few
CDR3 protein: CASSLWATTSGISNEQFF
CDR3 DNA: TGTGCCAGCAGCTTATGGGCCACCACTAGCGGGATAAGTAATGAGCAGTTCTTC

D gene: TRBD2
J gene: TRBJ2-5
V gene: TRBV11-2
clone size: .
CDR3 protein: CASSLGGASGREETQYF
CDR3 DNA: TGTGCCAGCAGCTTAGGGGGTGCTAGCGGGAGGGAGGAGACCCAGTACTTC

D gene: TRBD2
J gene: TRBJ2-5
V gene: TRBV6-5
clone size: .
CDR3 protein: CASSPRREGGETQYF
CDR3 DNA: TGTGCCAGCAGCCCGAGGCGGGAGGGCGGGGAGACCCAGTACTTC

D gene: TRBD1
J gene: TRBJ1-5
V gene: TRBV6-2/TRBV6-3
clone size: .
CDR3 protein: CASSRGQGEQPQHF
CDR3 DNA: TGTGCCAGCAGCCGCGGACAGGGGGAACAGCCCCAGCATTTT

D gene: TRBD2
J gene: TRBJ2-3
V gene: TRBV28
clone size: .
CDR3 protein: CASSFPRLAGYKDTQYF
CDR3 DNA: TGTGCCAGCAGTTTTCCCCGACTAGCGGGTTACAAAGATACGCAGTATTTT

D gene: .
J gene: TRBJ1-1
V gene: TRBV27
clone size: .
CDR3 protein: CASRTTTYTEAFF
CDR3 DNA: TGTGCCAGCAGGACGACAACTTACACTGAAGCTTTCTTT

D gene: TRBD1
J gene: TRBJ1-5
V gene: TRBV18
clone size: once
CDR3 protein: CASSQGTGGNQPQHF
CDR3 DNA: TGTGCCAGCTCACAAGGGACAGGGGGCAATCAGCCCCAGCATTTT

D gene: .
J gene: TRBJ1-2
V gene: TRBV28
clone size: .
CDR3 protein: CASSSQGSGYTF
CDR3 DNA: TGTGCCAGCAGTTCTCAGGGATCGGGCTACACCTTC

D gene: .
J gene: TRBJ2-7
V gene: TRBV5-4
clone size: few
CDR3 protein: CASSLVGQGTYEQYF
CDR3 DNA: TGTGCCAGCAGCTTGGTGGGGCAGGGTACCTACGAGCAGTACTTC

D gene: .
J gene: TRBJ2-7
V gene: TRBV19
clone size: .
CDR3 protein: CASSPNPGASYEQYF
CDR3 DNA: TGTGCCAGTAGTCCAAACCCAGGGGCGTCCTACGAGCAGTACTTC

D gene: .
J gene: TRBJ1-1
V gene: TRBV6-5
clone size: few
CDR3 protein: CASTSGRNTEAFF
CDR3 DNA: TGTGCCAGCACCAGTGGCAGGAACACTGAAGCTTTCTTT

D gene: .
J gene: TRBJ1-1
V gene: TRBV12-3/TRBV12-4
clone size: .
CDR3 protein: CASSFADTEAFF
CDR3 DNA: TGTGCCAGCAGTTTTGCGGACACTGAAGCTTTCTTT

D gene: .
J gene: TRBJ2-2
V gene: TRBV18
clone size: .
CDR3 protein: CASSPSHANTGELFF
CDR3 DNA: TGTGCCAGCTCACCTAGTCATGCGAACACCGGGGAGCTGTTTTTT

D gene: .
J gene: TRBJ2-3
V gene: TRBV7-9
clone size: .
CDR3 protein: CASSVGLNTQYF
CDR3 DNA: TGTGCCAGCAGTGTCGGTCTGAATACGCAGTATTTT

D gene: .
J gene: TRBJ1-6
V gene: TRBV5-4
clone size: .
CDR3 protein: CASTSRPGPGNSPLHF
CDR3 DNA: TGTGCCAGCACCTCCCGCCCGGGTCCCGGTAATTCACCCCTCCACTTT

D gene: .
J gene: TRBJ2-7
V gene: TRBV27
clone size: .
CDR3 protein: CASSLSLSLEQYF
CDR3 DNA: TGTGCCAGCAGTTTATCCCTCTCCCTGGAGCAGTACTTC

D gene: .
J gene: TRBJ2-5
V gene: TRBV2
clone size: .
CDR3 protein: CASRADGEETQYF
CDR3 DNA: TGTGCCAGCAGGGCAGACGGGGAAGAGACCCAGTACTTC

D gene: TRBD2
J gene: TRBJ2-1
V gene: TRBV6-4
clone size: .
CDR3 protein: CASARTSGTVGSYNEQFF
CDR3 DNA: TGTGCCAGCGCCAGGACTAGCGGGACTGTAGGCTCCTACAATGAGCAGTTCTTC

D gene: .
J gene: TRBJ2-7
V gene: TRBV27
clone size: .
CDR3 protein: CASSPLRGVGRVSSYEQYF
CDR3 DNA: TGTGCCAGCAGTCCCCTCCGGGGTGTCGGGCGGGTGAGCTCCTACGAGCAGTACTTC

D gene: TRBD2
J gene: TRBJ2-3
V gene: TRBV29-1
clone size: .
CDR3 protein: CSVEVTGGPDTQYF
CDR3 DNA: TGCAGCGTTGAAGTTACGGGAGGACCGGATACGCAGTATTTT

D gene: TRBD1
J gene: TRBJ2-5
V gene: TRBV28
clone size: few
CDR3 protein: CASRAGTGKETQYF
CDR3 DNA: TGTGCCAGCAGAGCCGGGACAGGCAAAGAGACCCAGTACTTC

D gene: TRBD1
J gene: TRBJ2-7
V gene: TRBV24-1
clone size: .
CDR3 protein: CATSDPGTGDYEQYF
CDR3 DNA: TGTGCCACCAGTGACCCCGGGACAGGAGACTACGAGCAGTACTTC

D gene: .
J gene: TRBJ2-7
V gene: TRBV5-5
clone size: .
CDR3 protein: CASSRGEGAYEQYF
CDR3 DNA: TGTGCCAGCAGCCGAGGGGAGGGGGCCTACGAGCAGTACTTC

D gene: .
J gene: TRBJ2-7
V gene: TRBV11-1
clone size: few
CDR3 protein: CASSLQGSSSYEQYF
CDR3 DNA: TGTGCCAGCAGCCTGCAGGGGTCGAGCTCCTACGAGCAGTACTTC

D gene: TRBD2
J gene: TRBJ2-7
V gene: TRBV5-6
clone size: .
CDR3 protein: CASSLGPGLTYEQYF
CDR3 DNA: TGTGCCAGCAGCTTGGGCCCGGGACTAACCTACGAGCAGTACTTC